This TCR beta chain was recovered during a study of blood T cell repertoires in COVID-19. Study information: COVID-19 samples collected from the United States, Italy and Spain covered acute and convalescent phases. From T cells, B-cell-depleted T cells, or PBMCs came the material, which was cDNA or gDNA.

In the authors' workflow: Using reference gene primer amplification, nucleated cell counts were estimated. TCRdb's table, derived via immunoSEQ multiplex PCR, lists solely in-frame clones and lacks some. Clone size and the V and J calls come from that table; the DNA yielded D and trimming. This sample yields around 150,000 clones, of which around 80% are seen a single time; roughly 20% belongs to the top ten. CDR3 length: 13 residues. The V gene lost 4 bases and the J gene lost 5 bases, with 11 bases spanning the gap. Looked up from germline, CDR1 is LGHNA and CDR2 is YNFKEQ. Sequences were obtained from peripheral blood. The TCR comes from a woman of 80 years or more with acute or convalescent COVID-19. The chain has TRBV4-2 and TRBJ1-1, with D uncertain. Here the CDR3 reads CASSRGDGTEAFF. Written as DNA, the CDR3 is TGTGCCAGCAGCCGAGGAGACGGAACTGAAGCTTTCTTT.